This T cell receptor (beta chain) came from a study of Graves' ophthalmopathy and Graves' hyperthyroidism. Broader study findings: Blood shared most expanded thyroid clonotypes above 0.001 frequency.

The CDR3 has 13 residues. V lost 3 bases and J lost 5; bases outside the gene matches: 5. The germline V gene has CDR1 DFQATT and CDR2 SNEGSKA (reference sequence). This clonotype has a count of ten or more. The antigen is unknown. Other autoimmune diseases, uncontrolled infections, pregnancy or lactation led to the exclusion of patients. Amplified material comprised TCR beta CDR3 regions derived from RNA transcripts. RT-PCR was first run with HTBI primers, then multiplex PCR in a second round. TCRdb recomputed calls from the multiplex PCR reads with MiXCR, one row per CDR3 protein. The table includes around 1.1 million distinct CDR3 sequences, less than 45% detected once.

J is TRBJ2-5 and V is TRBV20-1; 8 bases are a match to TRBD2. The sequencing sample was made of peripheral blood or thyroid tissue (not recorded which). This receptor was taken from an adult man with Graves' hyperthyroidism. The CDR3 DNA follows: TGCAGTGCTAGCGGGAGGGCCTGGGAGACCCAGTACTTC. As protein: CSASGRAWETQYF.